This TCR beta chain was recorded in a study of T-cell memory formation after mild COVID-19. Background on the study: Most TCR clusters belonged to a single donor.

TCRdb redid the calling of the 5' RACE reads with MiXCR, one entry per CDR3 protein. Of about 300,000 distinct CDR3 sequences in the sample, just under 20% were seen once. Germline CDR1 and CDR2: SNHLY and FYNNEI. CDR3 length equals 15 residues. Losses at the gene ends were 5 bases for V and 8 bases for J; bases not matched to a gene: 12. This clonotype was recorded once. Its specificity is unknown. Findings and limits, study-wide: Confirmation of SARS-CoV-2 specificity was lacking for second-wave clones peaking day 37. Of the contracting clones, CD4+ ones lay mainly in CM and EM, and CD8+ ones in EMRA. Cross-reactive memory seemingly joined, as some responding clones were found in pre-infection memory.

The sequencing sample was made of PBMCs or a T cell subset sorted from them (not recorded which). The sequence was collected from a man aged 18 to 29 who had mild COVID-19 (a few samples of this study predate the infection). Cell type and time point are not known. The rearrangement joins TRBV2 to TRBJ2-1; 7 bases are a match to TRBD1. In nucleotides, the CDR3 is TGTGCCAGCAGTAGGGGGCAGTCTGGTCGGCATGAGCAGTTCTTC. Amino acids: CASSRGQSGRHEQFF.